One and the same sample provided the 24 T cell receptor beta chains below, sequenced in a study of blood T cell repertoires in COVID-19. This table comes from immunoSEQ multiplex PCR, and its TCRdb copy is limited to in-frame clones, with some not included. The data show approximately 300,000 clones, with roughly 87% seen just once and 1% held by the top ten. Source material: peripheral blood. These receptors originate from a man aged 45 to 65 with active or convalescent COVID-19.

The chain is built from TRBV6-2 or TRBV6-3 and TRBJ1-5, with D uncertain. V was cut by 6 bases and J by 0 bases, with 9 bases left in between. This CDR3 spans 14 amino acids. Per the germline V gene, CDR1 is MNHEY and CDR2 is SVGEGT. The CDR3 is CASSSGFSNQPQHF. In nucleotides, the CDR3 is TGTGCCAGCAGCTCCGGGTTTAGCAATCAGCCCCAGCATTTT.

CDR3 residues: CASSLATESYEQYF. The CDR3 DNA reads as TGTGCCAGCAGCTTGGCGACAGAATCATACGAGCAGTACTTC. The chain employs TRBV7-9 and TRBJ2-7; possible D gene TRBD1, 5 bases. The CDR3 spans 14 residues. Germline CDR1 SEHNR, CDR2 FQNEAQ (reference sequence). Trimming stripped 3 bases from V and 4 bases from J, with 13 bases between.

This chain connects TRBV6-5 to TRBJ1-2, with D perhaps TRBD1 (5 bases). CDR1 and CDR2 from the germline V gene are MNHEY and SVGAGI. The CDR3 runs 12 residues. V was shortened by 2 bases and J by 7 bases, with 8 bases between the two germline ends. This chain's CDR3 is CASSYDRAGYTF. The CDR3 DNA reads TGTGCCAGCAGTTACGACAGAGCTGGCTACACCTTC.

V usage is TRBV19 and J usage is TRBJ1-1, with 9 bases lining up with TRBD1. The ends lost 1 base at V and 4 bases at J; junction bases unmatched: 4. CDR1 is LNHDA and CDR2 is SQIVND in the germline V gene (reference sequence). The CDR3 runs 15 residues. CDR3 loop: CASSIGNRGLTEAFF. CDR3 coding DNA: TGTGCCAGTAGTATAGGGAACAGGGGGCTCACTGAAGCTTTCTTT.

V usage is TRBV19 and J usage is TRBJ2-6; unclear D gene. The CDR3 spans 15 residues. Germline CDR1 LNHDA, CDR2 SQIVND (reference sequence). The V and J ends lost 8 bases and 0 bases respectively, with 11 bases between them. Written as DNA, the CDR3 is TGTGCCAGTCATAAACAGAACTCTGGGGCCAACGTCCTGACTTTC. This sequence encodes CASHKQNSGANVLTF.

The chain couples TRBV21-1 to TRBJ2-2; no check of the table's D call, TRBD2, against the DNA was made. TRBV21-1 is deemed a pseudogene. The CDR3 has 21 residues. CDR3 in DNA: TGTGCCAGCAGCAAAGGGGGTGGGACCAGCGGCGGGAGTGGTGGCACCGGGGAGCTGTTTTTT. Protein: CASSKGGGTSGGSGGTGELFF.

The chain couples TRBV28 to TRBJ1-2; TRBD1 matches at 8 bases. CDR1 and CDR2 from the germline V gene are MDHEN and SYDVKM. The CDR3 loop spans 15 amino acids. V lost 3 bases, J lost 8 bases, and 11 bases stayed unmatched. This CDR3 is CASSLSNTGGRGYTF. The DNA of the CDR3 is TGTGCCAGCAGTTTGTCCAATACAGGGGGTCGAGGCTACACCTTC.

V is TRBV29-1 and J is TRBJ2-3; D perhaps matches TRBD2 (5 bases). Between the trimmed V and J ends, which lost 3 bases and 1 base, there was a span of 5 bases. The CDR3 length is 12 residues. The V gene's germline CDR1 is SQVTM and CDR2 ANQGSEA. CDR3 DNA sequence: TGCAGCGTTGACGGGGGCACAGATACGCAGTATTTT. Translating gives CSVDGGTDTQYF.

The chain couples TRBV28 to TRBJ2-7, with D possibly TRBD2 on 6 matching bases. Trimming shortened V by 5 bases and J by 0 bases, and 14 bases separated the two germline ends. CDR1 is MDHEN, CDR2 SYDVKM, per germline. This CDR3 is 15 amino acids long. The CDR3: CASSRRDWSSYEQYF. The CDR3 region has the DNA TGTGCCAGCAGTCGCCGGGACTGGAGCTCCTACGAGCAGTACTTC.

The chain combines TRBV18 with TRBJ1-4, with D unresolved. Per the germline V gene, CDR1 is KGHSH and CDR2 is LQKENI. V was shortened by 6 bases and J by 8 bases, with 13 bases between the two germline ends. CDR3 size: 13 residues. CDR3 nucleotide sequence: TGTGCCAGCTCGTCTTACATGGAGGAAAAACTGTTTTTT. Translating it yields CASSSYMEEKLFF. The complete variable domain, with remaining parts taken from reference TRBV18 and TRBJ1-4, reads NAGVMQNPRHLVRRRGQEARLRCSPMKGHSHVYWYRQLPEEGLKFMVYLQKENIIDESGMPKERFSAEFPKEGPSILRIQQVVRGDSAAYFCASSSYMEEKLFFGSGTQLSVL.

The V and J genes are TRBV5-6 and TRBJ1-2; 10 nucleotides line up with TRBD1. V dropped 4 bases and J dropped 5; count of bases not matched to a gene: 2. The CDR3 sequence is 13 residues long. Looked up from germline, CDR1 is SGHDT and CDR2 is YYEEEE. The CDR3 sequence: CASSADRGYGYTF. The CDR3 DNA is TGTGCCAGCAGCGCGGACAGGGGGTATGGCTACACCTTC. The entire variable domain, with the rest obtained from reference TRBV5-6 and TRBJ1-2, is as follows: DAGVTQSPTHLIKTRGQQVTLRCSPKSGHDTVSWYQQALGQGPQFIFQYYEEEERQRGNFPDRFSGHQFPNYSSELNVNALLLGDSALYLCASSADRGYGYTFGSGTRLTVV.

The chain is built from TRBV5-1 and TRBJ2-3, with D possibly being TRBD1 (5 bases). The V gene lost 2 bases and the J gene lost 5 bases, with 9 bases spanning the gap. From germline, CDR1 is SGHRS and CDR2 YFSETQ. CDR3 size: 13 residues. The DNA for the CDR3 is TGCGCCAGCAGCTTCACCAGGGAAGATACGCAGTATTTT. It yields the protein CASSFTREDTQYF.

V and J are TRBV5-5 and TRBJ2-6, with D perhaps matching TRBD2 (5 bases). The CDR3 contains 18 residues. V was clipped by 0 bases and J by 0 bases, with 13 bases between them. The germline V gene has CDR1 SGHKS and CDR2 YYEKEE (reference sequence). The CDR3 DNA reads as TGTGCCAGCAGCTTGGGTACACGGACTTACTCTGGGGCCAACGTCCTGACTTTC. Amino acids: CASSLGTRTYSGANVLTF.

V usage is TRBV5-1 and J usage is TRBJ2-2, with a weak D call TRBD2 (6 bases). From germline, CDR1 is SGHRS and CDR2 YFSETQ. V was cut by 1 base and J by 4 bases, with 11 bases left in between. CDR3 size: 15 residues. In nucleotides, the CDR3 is TGCGCCAGCAGCTTGTTTACTAGCAGCACCGGGGAGCTGTTTTTT. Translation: CASSLFTSSTGELFF.

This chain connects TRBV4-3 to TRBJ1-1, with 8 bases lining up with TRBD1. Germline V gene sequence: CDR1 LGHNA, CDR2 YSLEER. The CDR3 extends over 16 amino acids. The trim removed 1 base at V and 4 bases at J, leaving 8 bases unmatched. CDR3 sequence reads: CASSQVATGDSTEAFF. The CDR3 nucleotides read TGCGCCAGCAGCCAAGTTGCGACAGGGGATAGCACTGAAGCTTTCTTT.

CDR3 DNA sequence: TGTGCCAGCAGTTTAATAACCGGGACAGGGAATTCACCCCTCCACTTT. The encoded protein is CASSLITGTGNSPLHF. The chain joins TRBV27 to TRBJ1-6; 9 bases are shared with TRBD1. V lost 2 bases to trimming and J lost 7 bases; unmatched junction nucleotides: 6. Germline-derived CDR1 and CDR2 are MNHEY and SMNVEV (reference sequence). The CDR3 length is 16 residues.

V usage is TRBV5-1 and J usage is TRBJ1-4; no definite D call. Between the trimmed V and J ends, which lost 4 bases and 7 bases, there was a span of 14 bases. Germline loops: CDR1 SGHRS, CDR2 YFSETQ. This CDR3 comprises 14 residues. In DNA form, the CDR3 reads TGCGCCAGCAGCCAGGACCCCGAGGGTGAAAAACTGTTTTTT. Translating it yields CASSQDPEGEKLFF.

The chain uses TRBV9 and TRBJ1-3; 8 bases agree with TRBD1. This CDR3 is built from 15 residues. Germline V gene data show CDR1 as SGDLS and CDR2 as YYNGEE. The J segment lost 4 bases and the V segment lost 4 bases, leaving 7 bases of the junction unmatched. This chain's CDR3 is CASSNQGARGNTIYF. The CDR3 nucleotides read TGTGCCAGCAGCAACCAGGGGGCGCGAGGAAACACCATATATTTT.

The CDR3: CASSLQGANQETQYF. The CDR3 DNA follows: TGTGCCAGCAGCTTACAGGGGGCAAATCAAGAGACCCAGTACTTC. This rearrangement joins TRBV7-2 to TRBJ2-5, with 8 bases aligning to TRBD1. The V and J ends lost 2 bases and 2 bases, in that order; junction bases with no gene match: 4. The CDR3 extends over 15 amino acids. Per germline, CDR1 SGHTA and CDR2 FQGNSA. Together with reference TRBV7-2 and TRBJ2-5, the CDR3 gives the full variable domain: GAGVSQSPSNKVTEKGKDVELRCDPISGHTALYWYRQSLGQGLEFLIYFQGNSAPDKSGLPSDRFSAERTGGSVSTLTIQRTQQEDSAVYLCASSLQGANQETQYFGPGTRLLVL.

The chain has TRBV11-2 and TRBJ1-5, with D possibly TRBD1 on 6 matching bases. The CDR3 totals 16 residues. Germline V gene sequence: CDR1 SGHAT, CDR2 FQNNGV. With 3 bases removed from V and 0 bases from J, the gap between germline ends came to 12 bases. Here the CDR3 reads CASSFGGASSNQPQHF. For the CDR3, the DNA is TGTGCCAGCAGCTTCGGGGGGGCCTCTAGCAATCAGCCCCAGCATTTT.

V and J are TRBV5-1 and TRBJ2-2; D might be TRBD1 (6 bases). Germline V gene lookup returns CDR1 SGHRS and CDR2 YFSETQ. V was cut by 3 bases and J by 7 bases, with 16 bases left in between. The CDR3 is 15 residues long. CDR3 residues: CASSSQSGAGGELFF. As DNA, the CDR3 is TGCGCCAGCAGCTCCCAGTCAGGGGCGGGCGGGGAGCTGTTTTTT.

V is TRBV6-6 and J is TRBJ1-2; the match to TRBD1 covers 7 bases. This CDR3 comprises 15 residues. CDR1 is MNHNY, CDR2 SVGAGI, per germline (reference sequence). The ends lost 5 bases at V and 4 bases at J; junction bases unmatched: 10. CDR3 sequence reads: CASSGTTGFGYGYTF. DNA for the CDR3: TGTGCCAGCAGTGGGACGACAGGGTTCGGCTATGGCTACACCTTC.

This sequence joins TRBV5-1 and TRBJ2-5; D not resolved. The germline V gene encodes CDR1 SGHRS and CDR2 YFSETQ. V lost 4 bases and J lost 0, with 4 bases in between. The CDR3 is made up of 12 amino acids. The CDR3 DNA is TGCGCCAGCAGCCGTTACCAAGAGACCCAGTACTTC. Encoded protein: CASSRYQETQYF.

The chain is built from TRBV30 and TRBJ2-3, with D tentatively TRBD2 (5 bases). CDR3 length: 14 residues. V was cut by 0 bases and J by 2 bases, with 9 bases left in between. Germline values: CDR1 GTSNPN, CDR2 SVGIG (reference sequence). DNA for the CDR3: TGTGCCTGGAGTGTTAGCGAAGCCACAGATACGCAGTATTTT. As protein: CAWSVSEATDTQYF.